This T cell receptor (beta chain) was captured in a study of vaccination effects on CD4 cells after COVID-19. Some clones are missing from TCRdb's copy, which holds only in-frame ones; the method was immunoSEQ multiplex PCR. The table includes tens of thousands of clones, 81% detected once. Germline loops: CDR1 SGHNT, CDR2 YENEEA. CDR3 length: 15 residues. V gave up 1 base and J gave up 4 bases, with 11 bases separating them. Study-wide results and limits: There was only 1 of 255 vaccine-induced clones in healthy vaccinees that cross-reacted with common cold coronaviruses.

ViraFEST expansion of antigen-specific CD4+ T cells with viral peptide pools preceded sequencing. Around day 10 of culture, CD4+ T cells were separated out. Each participant received a vaccine that was either BNT162b2 or mRNA-1273, given as two doses. Roughly 2.1 million PBMC per well were cultured with around 11 IU/ml IL-2 and approximately 9.1 ug/ml peptides. Details on this clone: Its antigen is currently unknown.

This TCR was sampled from a human donor who received a COVID-19 vaccine. Some clones in this sample may be carry-over from other donors' samples. Sequencing used CD4+ T cells from PBMCs cultured with SARS-CoV-2 spike peptides, obtained after COVID-19 vaccination. The V call is TRBV11-3, the J call TRBJ2-1, with D hard to call. CDR3 sequence reads: CASSLGKRNYNEQFF. The DNA for the CDR3 is TGTGCCAGCAGCTTAGGGAAGAGGAATTACAATGAGCAGTTCTTC. Based on the CDR3 plus reference TRBV11-3 and TRBJ2-1, the full variable domain is EAGVVQSPRYKIIEKKQPVAFWCNPISGHNTLYWYLQNLGQGPELLIRYENEEAVDDSQLPKDRFSAERLKGVDSTLKIQPAELGDSAVYLCASSLGKRNYNEQFFGPGTRLTVL.